This T cell receptor beta chain derives from a study of cytomegalovirus exposure and HLA in healthy donors. General study results and limits: Most TCRs appeared rarely, but some public TCRs recurred in many donors.

The CDR3 runs 15 residues. Germline V gives CDR1 MNHNY, CDR2 SVGAGI (reference sequence). J gave up 5 bases and V 8 bases, and 11 bases lay outside the gene matches. 13 Jbeta primers and 60 Vbeta primers were used for the PCR. Repertoires were generated with immunoSEQ multiplex PCR, while TCRdb's copy carries only in-frame clones and drops some. This repertoire shows nearly 300,000 clones, 86% found once; its top ten account for less than 4%. About this clone: Its antigen remains unidentified.

Sequencing input: PBMCs. The TCR was taken from a man aged 40-49 years in good health and CMV-seropositive. The gene calls are TRBV6-6 and TRBJ2-5; TRBD2 matches at 10 bases. CDR3 in DNA: TGTGCCAGCGGCCTTAGCGGGAGGAGTTCGGAGACCCAGTACTTC. Amino acids: CASGLSGRSSETQYF.